This passage covers 8 T cell receptor beta chains from one sample sequenced in a study of blood T cell repertoires in COVID-19. Method: immunoSEQ multiplex PCR; TCRdb's copy keeps in-frame clones and lacks some. This table holds some 250,000 clones, 70% to 80% found once. Material: peripheral blood. The origin of the receptors is a woman older than 75 with acute or convalescent COVID-19.

The chain carries TRBV27 and TRBJ1-1, with 7 bases lining up with TRBD1. With V trimmed by 2 bases and J by 6 bases, 6 bases remained unmatched. The V gene's germline CDR1 is MNHEY and CDR2 SMNVEV (reference sequence). CDR3 size: 14 residues. The CDR3: CASSLRQGVAEAFF. The CDR3 nucleotides are TGTGCCAGCAGTTTAAGACAGGGAGTCGCTGAAGCTTTCTTT.

The CDR3 DNA reads TGTGCCAGCTCACCACCGGCGGGAGGGTACAATGAGCAGTTCTTC. As protein: CASSPPAGGYNEQFF. This chain links TRBV18 with TRBJ2-1; 9 nucleotides agree with TRBD2. Germline trimming cut 0 bases from V and 4 bases from J; bases unmatched to any gene: 1. This CDR3 has 15 residues. Looked up from germline, CDR1 is KGHSH and CDR2 is LQKENI.

This chain links TRBV7-2 with TRBJ1-5; D is possibly TRBD1 (5 bases). The CDR3 runs 15 residues. Trimming took off 1 base at V and 5 bases at J, with 12 bases between the two ends. The V gene's germline CDR1 is SGHTA and CDR2 FQGNSA. As DNA, the CDR3 is TGTGCCAGCAGCTTAGGCTTGGGGCGCCATCAGCCCCAGCATTTT. The encoded protein is CASSLGLGRHQPQHF.

The V gene is TRBV2, the J gene TRBJ2-1, with D possibly matching TRBD1 (8 bases). The CDR3 loop spans 14 amino acids. The ends were cut back, 5 bases at V and 7 bases at J, with 15 bases in the middle. Germline assignment: CDR1 SNHLY and CDR2 FYNNEI. The CDR3 loop reads CASSLGQGGNEQFF. The CDR3 nucleotides read TGTGCCAGCAGTCTAGGACAGGGAGGGAATGAGCAGTTCTTC.

The J gene is TRBJ1-2, the V gene TRBV6-5, with D perhaps matching TRBD1 (5 bases). V shed 8 bases and J shed 6 bases, with 16 bases lying between them. Germline CDR1 and CDR2: MNHEY and SVGAGI. This CDR3 is built from 13 residues. This CDR3 is CASVPLTDNGYTF. DNA for the CDR3: TGTGCCAGCGTGCCACTGACAGATAATGGCTACACCTTC.

This clone was seen a few times. The gene calls are TRBV5-6 and TRBJ2-7, with 7 bases lining up with TRBD1. CDR1 and CDR2 (germline): SGHDT, YYEEEE. The CDR3 covers 14 residues. The J segment lost 2 bases and the V segment lost 4 bases, leaving 6 bases of the junction unmatched. The CDR3 nucleotides read TGTGCCAGCAGCCCTACAGGGGATGCCTACGAGCAGTACTTC. Translated: CASSPTGDAYEQYF. The variable domain in full, with the rest retrieved from reference TRBV5-6 and TRBJ2-7, is DAGVTQSPTHLIKTRGQQVTLRCSPKSGHDTVSWYQQALGQGPQFIFQYYEEEERQRGNFPDRFSGHQFPNYSSELNVNALLLGDSALYLCASSPTGDAYEQYFGPGTRLTVT.

The rearrangement uses TRBV5-1 and TRBJ2-2, with 11 nucleotides matching TRBD2. The CDR3 has 16 residues. The germline CDR1 and CDR2 sequences are SGHRS and YFSETQ. The trim removed 2 bases at V and 4 bases at J, leaving 4 bases unmatched. The CDR3 region is CASSFSGRAGTGELFF. Written as DNA, the CDR3 is TGCGCCAGCAGCTTTAGCGGGAGGGCTGGCACCGGGGAGCTGTTTTTT.

The rearrangement joins TRBV6-5 to TRBJ2-2; possibly TRBD2 for D (6 bases). Germline CDR1 and CDR2: MNHEY and SVGAGI. The CDR3 extends over 15 amino acids. V was pared by 6 bases and J by 4 bases, with 15 bases between. CDR3 protein: CASSKTSPGTGELFF. The CDR3 DNA sequence: TGTGCCAGCAGCAAAACTAGCCCTGGCACCGGGGAGCTGTTTTTT.